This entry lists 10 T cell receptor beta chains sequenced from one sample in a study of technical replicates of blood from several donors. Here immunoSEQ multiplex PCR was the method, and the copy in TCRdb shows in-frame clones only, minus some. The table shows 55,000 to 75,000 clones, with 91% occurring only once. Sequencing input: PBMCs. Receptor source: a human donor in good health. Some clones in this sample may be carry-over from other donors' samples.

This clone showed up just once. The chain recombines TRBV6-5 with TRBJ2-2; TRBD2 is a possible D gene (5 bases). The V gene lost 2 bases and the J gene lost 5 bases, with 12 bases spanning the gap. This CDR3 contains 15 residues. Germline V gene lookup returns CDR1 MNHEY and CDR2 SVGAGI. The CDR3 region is CASSYKGSSTGELFF. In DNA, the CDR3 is TGTGCCAGCAGTTACAAAGGGAGTAGTACCGGGGAGCTGTTTTTT.

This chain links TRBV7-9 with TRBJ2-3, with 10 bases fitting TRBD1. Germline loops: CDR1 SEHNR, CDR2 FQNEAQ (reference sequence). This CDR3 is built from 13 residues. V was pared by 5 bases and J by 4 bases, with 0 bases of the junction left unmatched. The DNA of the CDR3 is TGTGCCAGCAGCGACAGGGGGCCAGATACGCAGTATTTT. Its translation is CASSDRGPDTQYF.

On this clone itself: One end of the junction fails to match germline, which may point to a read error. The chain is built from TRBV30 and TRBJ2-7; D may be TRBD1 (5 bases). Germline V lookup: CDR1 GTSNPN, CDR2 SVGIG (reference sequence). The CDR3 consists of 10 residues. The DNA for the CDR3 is TGTGCCTGGAGTCAGGGTGTTTATGACTTC. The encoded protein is CAWSQGVYDF.

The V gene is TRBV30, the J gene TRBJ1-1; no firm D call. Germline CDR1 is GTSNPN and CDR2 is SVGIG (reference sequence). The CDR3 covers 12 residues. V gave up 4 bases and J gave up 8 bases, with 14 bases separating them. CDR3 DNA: TGTGCCTGGACCCCCGGGAGGCGGGAAGCTTTCTTT. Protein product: CAWTPGRREAFF.

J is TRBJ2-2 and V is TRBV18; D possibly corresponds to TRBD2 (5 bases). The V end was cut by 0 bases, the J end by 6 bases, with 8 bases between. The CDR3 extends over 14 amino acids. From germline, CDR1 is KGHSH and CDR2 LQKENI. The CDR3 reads CASSPPRDSGELFF. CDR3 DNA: TGTGCCAGCTCACCACCCCGGGATTCCGGGGAGCTGTTTTTT.

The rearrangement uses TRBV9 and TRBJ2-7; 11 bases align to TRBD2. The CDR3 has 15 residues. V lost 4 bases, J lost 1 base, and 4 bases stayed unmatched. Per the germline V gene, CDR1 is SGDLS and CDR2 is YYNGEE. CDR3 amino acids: CASSLGTSGSYEQYF. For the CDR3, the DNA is TGTGCCAGCAGCCTGGGGACTAGCGGTTCCTACGAGCAGTACTTC.

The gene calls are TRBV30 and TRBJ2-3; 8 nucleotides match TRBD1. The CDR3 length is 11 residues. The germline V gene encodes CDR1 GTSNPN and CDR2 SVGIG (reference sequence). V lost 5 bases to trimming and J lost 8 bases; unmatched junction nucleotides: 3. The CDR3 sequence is CAWEDRATQYF. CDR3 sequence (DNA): TGTGCCTGGGAGGACAGGGCTACGCAGTATTTT.

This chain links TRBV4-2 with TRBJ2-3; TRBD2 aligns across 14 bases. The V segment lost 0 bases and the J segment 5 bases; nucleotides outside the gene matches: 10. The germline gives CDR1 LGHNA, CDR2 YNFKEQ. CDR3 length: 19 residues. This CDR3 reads CASSQDPRTSGGKGDTQYF. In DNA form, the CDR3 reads TGTGCCAGCAGCCAAGATCCAAGGACTAGCGGGGGGAAGGGAGATACGCAGTATTTT.

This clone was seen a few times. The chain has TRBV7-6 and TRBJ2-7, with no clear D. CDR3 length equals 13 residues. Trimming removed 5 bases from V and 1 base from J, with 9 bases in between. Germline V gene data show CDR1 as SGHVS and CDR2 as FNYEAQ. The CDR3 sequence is CASSLHRSYEQYF. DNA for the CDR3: TGTGCCAGCAGCCTTCATCGGTCCTACGAGCAGTACTTC.

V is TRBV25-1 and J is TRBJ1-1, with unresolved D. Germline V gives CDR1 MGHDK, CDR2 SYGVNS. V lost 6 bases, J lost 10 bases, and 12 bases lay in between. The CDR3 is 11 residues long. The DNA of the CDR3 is TGTGCCAGCAGCCCGGGGAGGTCAGCTTTCTTT. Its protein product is CASSPGRSAFF.